Listed below are T cell receptor beta chains from one sample, sequenced in a study of blood T cell repertoires in COVID-19. The assay was immunoSEQ multiplex PCR, and TCRdb's table has in-frame clones only and misses some. The sample has approximately 88,000 clones; about nine tenths are singletons. The sequenced sample consisted of peripheral blood. Receptors originate from a male donor with acute or convalescent COVID-19. Each CDR3 is given with its conserved first and last residue. Each record gives: CDR3 DNA, CDR3 protein, J gene, V gene, clone size, D gene. D genes are given only for firm matches. The size of a clone is reported for some rows only, either as once, few or many, or as a class for expanded clones.

DNA: TGTGCCAGTAGTATGGGGCCCCAGGGGGCCTACAATGAGCAGTTCTTC
CDR3: CASSMGPQGAYNEQFF
J: TRBJ2-1
V: TRBV19
size: .
D: TRBD1

DNA: TGTGCCAGAAGCCCTCTGGGACTTGGCCCCCAGCTCAGTGAGACCCAGTACTTC
CDR3: CARSPLGLGPQLSETQYF
J: TRBJ2-5
V: TRBV7-5
size: .
D: .

DNA: TGTGCCAGCAGTTCCCCGGGAAGTAATGGCTACACCTTC
CDR3: CASSSPGSNGYTF
J: TRBJ1-2
V: TRBV12-3/TRBV12-4
size: few
D: .

DNA: TGTGCCTGCCTCGAGGGGGCCTACGAGCAGTACTTC
CDR3: CACLEGAYEQYF
J: TRBJ2-7
V: TRBV30
size: .
D: .

DNA: TGTGCCAGTAGTGACCAACGGGACAGGGCCCTCCACTTT
CDR3: CASSDQRDRALHF
J: TRBJ1-6
V: TRBV19
size: .
D: TRBD1

DNA: TGTGCCAGCAGCCTAGGCCGGGACAGGGTAACGAACACTGAAGCTTTCTTT
CDR3: CASSLGRDRVTNTEAFF
J: TRBJ1-1
V: TRBV7-8
size: .
D: TRBD1

DNA: TGTGCCAGCAGTGTCGGCGACTGGGTCTCCTATAATTCACCCCTCCACTTT
CDR3: CASSVGDWVSYNSPLHF
J: TRBJ1-6
V: TRBV2
size: .
D: .

DNA: TGTGCCTGGACCCGGGAGGGGGGCGGCTATGGCTACACCTTC
CDR3: CAWTREGGGYGYTF
J: TRBJ1-2
V: TRBV30
size: once
D: .

DNA: TGTGCCAGCAGCACACCACCAACAGGGGATCTTACCAATGAGCAGTTCTTC
CDR3: CASSTPPTGDLTNEQFF
J: TRBJ2-1
V: TRBV5-6
size: .
D: TRBD1

DNA: TGTGCCAGCAGCGCCAAAGGAAGTAGCCGGGATACGCAGTATTTT
CDR3: CASSAKGSSRDTQYF
J: TRBJ2-3
V: TRBV6-5
size: .
D: .